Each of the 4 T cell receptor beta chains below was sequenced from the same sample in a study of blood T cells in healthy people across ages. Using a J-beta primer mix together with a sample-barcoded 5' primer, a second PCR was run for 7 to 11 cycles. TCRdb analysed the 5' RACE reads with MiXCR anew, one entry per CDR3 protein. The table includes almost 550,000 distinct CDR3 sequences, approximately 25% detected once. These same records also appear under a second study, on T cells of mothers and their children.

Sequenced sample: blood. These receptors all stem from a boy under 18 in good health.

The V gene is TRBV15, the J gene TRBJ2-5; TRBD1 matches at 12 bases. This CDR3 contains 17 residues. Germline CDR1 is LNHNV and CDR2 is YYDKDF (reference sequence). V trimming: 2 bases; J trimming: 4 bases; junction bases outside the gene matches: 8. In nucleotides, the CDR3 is TGTGCCACCAGCAGATCCTCGGGACAGGGGGCCCCAGAGACCCAGTACTTC. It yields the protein CATSRSSGQGAPETQYF.

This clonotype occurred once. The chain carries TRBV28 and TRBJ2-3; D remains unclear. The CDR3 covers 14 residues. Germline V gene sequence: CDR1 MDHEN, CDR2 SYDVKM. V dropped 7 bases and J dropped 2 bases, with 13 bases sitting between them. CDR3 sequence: CASTSGRDTDTQYF. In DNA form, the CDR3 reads TGTGCCAGCACCTCGGGCAGAGACACAGATACGCAGTATTTT.

CDR3 loop: CSAKGGTTNEKLFF. The CDR3 DNA follows: TGCAGTGCCAAAGGGGGGACAACTAATGAAAAACTGTTTTTT. The gene calls are TRBV20-1 and TRBJ1-4; D is possibly TRBD1 (6 bases). Trimming cost V 6 bases and J 0 bases, with 11 bases left between them. Germline CDR1 and CDR2: DFQATT and SNEGSKA (reference sequence). This CDR3 has 14 amino acids.

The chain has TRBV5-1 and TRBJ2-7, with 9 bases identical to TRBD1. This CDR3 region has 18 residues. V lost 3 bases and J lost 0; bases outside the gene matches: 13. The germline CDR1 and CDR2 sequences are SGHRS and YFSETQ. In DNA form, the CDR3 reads TGCGCCAGCAGCTCCTCTGGGACAGGGATCGGTAGCTCCTACGAGCAGTACTTC. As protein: CASSSSGTGIGSSYEQYF.